The 3 T cell receptor beta chains in this list originate from one sample, sequenced in a study of cytomegalovirus exposure and HLA in healthy donors. Vbeta (60) and Jbeta (13) primers were used in the PCR. Some clones are missing from TCRdb's copy, which holds only in-frame ones; the method was immunoSEQ multiplex PCR. Of nearly 110,000 clones listed, 73% are singletons. Sequences were obtained from PBMCs. These receptors originate from a man aged 30-40 years in good health and CMV-seronegative.

This clone was counted a single time. The chain has TRBV9 and TRBJ2-5; 14 nucleotides agree with TRBD2. The CDR3 runs 16 residues. From germline, CDR1 is SGDLS and CDR2 YYNGEE. The V segment lost 3 bases and the J segment 4 bases; nucleotides outside the gene matches: 5. The CDR3 DNA sequence: TGTGCCAGCAGCGATCCGGGACTAGCGGGAGTAGAGACCCAGTACTTC. Encoded protein: CASSDPGLAGVETQYF.

The chain links TRBV5-4 to TRBJ1-2; D uncertain. The CDR3 consists of 14 residues. Germline loops: CDR1 SGHNT, CDR2 YYREEE (reference sequence). Trimming removed 6 bases at V and 2 bases at J, with 14 bases between. The CDR3 nucleotides read TGTGCCAGCACCATCTCCGGCAGGAACTATGGCTACACCTTC. It is translated as CASTISGRNYGYTF.

The chain carries TRBV6-1 and TRBJ1-2; TRBD1 is a possible D gene (5 bases). This CDR3 spans 14 amino acids. Germline lookup yields CDR1 MNHNS and CDR2 SASEGT. Trimming removed 2 bases at V and 4 bases at J, with 11 bases between. This chain's CDR3 is CASSEIEGAYGYTF. The DNA of the CDR3 is TGTGCCAGCAGTGAAATAGAAGGGGCCTATGGCTACACCTTC.